Below are 3 T cell receptor beta chains sequenced from a single sample in a study of Ad26.COV2.S vaccination and SARS-CoV-2 variants. Treatment given: around 19 received Ad26.COV2.S at low or high dose, single or two shots; 5 received placebo; per-sample allocation not given. Sampling was performed 63 days after the first vaccine or placebo injection. The protocol was immunoSEQ multiplex PCR, while the TCRdb copy is restricted to in-frame clones and leaves out a portion. The profile covers roughly 320,000 clones, with about 86% appearing a single time and 1.5% to 2% taken by the ten largest. The sample consisted of peripheral blood, taken in a trial of Ad26.COV2.S vaccine versus placebo. Receptor source: a person between 18 and 65 years old who received the Ad26.COV2.S COVID-19 vaccine or a placebo.

This clone appeared a single time. The gene calls are TRBV6-5 and TRBJ1-1; 7 nucleotides line up with TRBD1. V shed 4 bases, J shed 12 bases, and the junction held 8 bases outside the gene matches. This CDR3 is built from 12 residues. Germline-derived CDR1 and CDR2 are MNHEY and SVGAGI. As DNA, the CDR3 is TGTGCCAGCAGTTCGACAGGGTTGATGACTTTCTTT. It specifies CASSSTGLMTFF.

This chain links TRBV6-5 with TRBJ1-3; the D is unclear. This CDR3 has 14 residues. Germline V gene lookup returns CDR1 MNHEY and CDR2 SVGAGI. Trimming removed 7 bases at V and 0 bases at J, with 10 bases between. The DNA of the CDR3 is TGTGCCAGCATTGGACGGTTCTCTGGAAACACCATATATTTT. As protein: CASIGRFSGNTIYF.

The V and J genes are TRBV9 and TRBJ1-1, with D hard to call. This CDR3 region has 14 residues. Between the trimmed V and J ends, which lost 0 bases and 3 bases, there was a span of 9 bases. Germline V gives CDR1 SGDLS, CDR2 YYNGEE. The CDR3 nucleotides are TGTGCCAGCAGCGTAGGCAGCGCGGACACTGAAGCTTTCTTT. It translates to CASSVGSADTEAFF.